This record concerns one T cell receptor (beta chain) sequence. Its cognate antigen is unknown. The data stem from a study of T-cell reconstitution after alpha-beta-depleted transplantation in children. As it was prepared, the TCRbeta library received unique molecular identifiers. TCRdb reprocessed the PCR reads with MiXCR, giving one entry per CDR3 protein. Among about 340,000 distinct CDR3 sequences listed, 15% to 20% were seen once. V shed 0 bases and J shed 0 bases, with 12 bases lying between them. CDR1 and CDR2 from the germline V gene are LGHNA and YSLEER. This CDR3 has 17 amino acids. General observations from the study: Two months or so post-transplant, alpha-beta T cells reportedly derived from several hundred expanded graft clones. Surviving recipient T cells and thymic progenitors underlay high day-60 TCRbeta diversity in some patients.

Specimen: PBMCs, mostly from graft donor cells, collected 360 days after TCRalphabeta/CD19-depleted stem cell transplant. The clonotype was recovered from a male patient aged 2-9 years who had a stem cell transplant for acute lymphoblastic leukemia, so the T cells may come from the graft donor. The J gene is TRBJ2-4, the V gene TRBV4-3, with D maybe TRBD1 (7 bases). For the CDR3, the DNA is TGCGCCAGCAGCCAAGATGGCAGGGGGGAAGCCAAAAACATTCAGTACTTC. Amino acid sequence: CASSQDGRGEAKNIQYF.